This entry concerns a single T cell receptor (beta chain). This record belongs to a study of technical replicates of blood from a handful of donors. The assay was immunoSEQ multiplex PCR, and TCRdb's table has in-frame clones only and misses some. There are some 70,000 clones in the sample; around 95% occur only once, and about 0.25% lies in the top ten. With 7 bases removed from V and 9 bases from J, the gap between germline ends came to 19 bases. This CDR3 region has 14 residues. Germline V gene lookup returns CDR1 MNHEY and CDR2 SVGAGI. This TCR was sampled from a human donor in good health. The V call is TRBV6-5, the J call TRBJ2-1; weak D call: TRBD1 (5 bases). Sequencing was done on a sample of T cells isolated from PBMCs. The CDR3 region is CASTRQGNYGEQFF. The DNA of the CDR3 is TGTGCCAGCACGAGGCAGGGAAACTACGGTGAGCAGTTCTTC.